This T cell receptor beta chain was captured by sequencing in a study of OX40 agonist ivuxolimab in advanced cancers. Whole-study context: Administration of intravenous ivuxolimab to patients occurred every 2 weeks at 0.01 to 10 mg/kg. Study results and caveats: Clonal expansion from baseline to week 6 occurred in both CD4+ and CD8+ T cells.

CDR3 length: 13 amino acids. Germline CDR1 SGHDT, CDR2 YYEEEE. The V gene lost 1 base and the J gene lost 1 base, with 6 bases spanning the gap. About this clone itself: Its antigen is still unknown.

The table came from immunoSEQ multiplex PCR; TCRdb's copy has only in-frame clones and leaves some out. The sample has over 70,000 clones; about 87% are singletons. This TCR came from an adult with an advanced solid tumor such as melanoma, head and neck, liver or kidney cancer. The chain has TRBV5-6 and TRBJ2-7; D not resolved. The sample consisted of CD4+ or CD8+ T cells sorted from blood, taken in a trial of the OX40 agonist ivuxolimab. CDR3 sequence: CASSLTASYEQYF. As DNA, the CDR3 is TGTGCCAGCAGCTTGACAGCTTCCTACGAGCAGTACTTC.